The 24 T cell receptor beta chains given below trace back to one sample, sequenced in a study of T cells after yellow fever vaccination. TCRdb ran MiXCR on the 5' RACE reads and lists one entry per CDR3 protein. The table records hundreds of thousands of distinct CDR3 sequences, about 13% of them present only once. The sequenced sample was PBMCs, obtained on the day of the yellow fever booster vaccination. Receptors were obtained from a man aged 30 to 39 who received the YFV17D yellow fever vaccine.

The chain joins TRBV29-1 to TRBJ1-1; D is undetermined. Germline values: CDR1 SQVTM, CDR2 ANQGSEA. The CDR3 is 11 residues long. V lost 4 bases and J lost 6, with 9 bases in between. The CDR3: CSVVGVPEAFF. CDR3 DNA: TGCAGCGTTGTCGGGGTCCCTGAAGCTTTCTTT.

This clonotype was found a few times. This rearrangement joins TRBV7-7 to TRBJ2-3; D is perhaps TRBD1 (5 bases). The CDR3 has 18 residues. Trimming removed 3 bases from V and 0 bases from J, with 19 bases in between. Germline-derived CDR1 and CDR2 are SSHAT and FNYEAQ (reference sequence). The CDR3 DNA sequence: TGTGCCAGCAGCTTCCCCCGCGGTGCAGGGCCTAGCACAGATACGCAGTATTTT. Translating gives CASSFPRGAGPSTDTQYF.

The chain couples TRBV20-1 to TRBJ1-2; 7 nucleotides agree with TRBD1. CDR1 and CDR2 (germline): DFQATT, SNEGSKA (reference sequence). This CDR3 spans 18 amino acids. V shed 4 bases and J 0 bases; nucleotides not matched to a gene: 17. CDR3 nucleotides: TGCAGTGCTACGCCCCCTGGGACAGCCCATCATCCTAACTATGGCTACACCTTC. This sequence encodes CSATPPGTAHHPNYGYTF.

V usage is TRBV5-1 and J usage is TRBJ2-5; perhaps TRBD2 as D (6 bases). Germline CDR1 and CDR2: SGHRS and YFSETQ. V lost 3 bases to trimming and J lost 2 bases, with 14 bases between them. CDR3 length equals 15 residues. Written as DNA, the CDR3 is TGCGCCAGCAGCTGGAGGGCCGGGTTACAAGAGACCCAGTACTTC. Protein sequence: CASSWRAGLQETQYF.

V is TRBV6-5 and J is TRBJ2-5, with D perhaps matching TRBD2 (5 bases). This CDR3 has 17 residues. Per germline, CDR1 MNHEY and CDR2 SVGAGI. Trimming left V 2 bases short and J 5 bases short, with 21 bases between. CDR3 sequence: CASSYGGIETAIETQYF. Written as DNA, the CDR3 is TGTGCCAGCAGTTACGGAGGAATCGAGACGGCGATCGAGACCCAGTACTTC.

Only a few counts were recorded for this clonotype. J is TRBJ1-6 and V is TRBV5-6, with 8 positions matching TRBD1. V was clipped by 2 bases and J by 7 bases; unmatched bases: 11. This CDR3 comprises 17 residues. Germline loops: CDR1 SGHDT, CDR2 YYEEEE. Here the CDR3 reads CASSFVVRTGLNSPLHF. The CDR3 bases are TGTGCCAGCAGCTTCGTGGTGCGGACAGGGTTGAATTCACCCCTCCACTTT.

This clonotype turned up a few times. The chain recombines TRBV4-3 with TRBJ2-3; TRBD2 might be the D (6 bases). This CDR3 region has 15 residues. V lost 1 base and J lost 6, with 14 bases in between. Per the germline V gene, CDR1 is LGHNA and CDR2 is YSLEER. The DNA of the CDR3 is TGCGCCAGCAGCCAAGGTCGTGGGACTGTTGATACGCAGTATTTT. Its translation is CASSQGRGTVDTQYF.

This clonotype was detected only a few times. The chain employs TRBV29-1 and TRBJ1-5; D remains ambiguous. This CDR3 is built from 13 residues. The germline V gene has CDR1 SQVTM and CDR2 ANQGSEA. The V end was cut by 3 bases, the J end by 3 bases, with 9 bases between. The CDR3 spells CSVEEQPNQPQHF. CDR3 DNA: TGCAGCGTTGAGGAACAGCCCAATCAGCCCCAGCATTTT.

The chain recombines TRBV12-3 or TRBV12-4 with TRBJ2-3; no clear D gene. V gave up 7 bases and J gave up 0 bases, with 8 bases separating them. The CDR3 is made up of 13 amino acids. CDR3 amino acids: CASTSPSTDTQYF. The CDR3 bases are TGTGCCAGCACCTCACCCAGCACAGATACGCAGTATTTT.

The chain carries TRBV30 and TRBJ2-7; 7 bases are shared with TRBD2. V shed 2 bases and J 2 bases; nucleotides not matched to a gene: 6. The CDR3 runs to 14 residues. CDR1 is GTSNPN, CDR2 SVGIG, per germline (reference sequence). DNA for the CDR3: TGTGCCTGGAGTTCAATTGGGGGGGCCTACGAGCAGTACTTC. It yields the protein CAWSSIGGAYEQYF. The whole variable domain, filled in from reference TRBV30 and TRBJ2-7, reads SQTIHQWPATLVQPVGSPLSLECTVEGTSNPNLYWYRQAAGRGLQLLFYSVGIGQISSEVPQNLSASRPQDRQFILSSKKLLLSDSGFYLCAWSSIGGAYEQYFGPGTRLTVT.

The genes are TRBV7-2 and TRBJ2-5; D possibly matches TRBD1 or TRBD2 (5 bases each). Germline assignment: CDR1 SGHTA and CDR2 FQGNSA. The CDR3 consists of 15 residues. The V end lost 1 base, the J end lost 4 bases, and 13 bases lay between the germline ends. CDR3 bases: TGTGCCAGCAGCTTAGTTGGGGGAGAGGGAGAGACCCAGTACTTC. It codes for CASSLVGGEGETQYF. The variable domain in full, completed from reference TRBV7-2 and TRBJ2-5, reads GAGVSQSPSNKVTEKGKDVELRCDPISGHTALYWYRQSLGQGLEFLIYFQGNSAPDKSGLPSDRFSAERTGGSVSTLTIQRTQQEDSAVYLCASSLVGGEGETQYFGPGTRLLVL.

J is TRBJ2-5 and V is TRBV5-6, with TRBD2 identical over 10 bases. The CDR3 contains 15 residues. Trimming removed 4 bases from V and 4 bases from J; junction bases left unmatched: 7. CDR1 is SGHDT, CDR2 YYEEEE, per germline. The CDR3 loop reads CASSRLAGAVETQYF. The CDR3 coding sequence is TGTGCCAGCAGCCGTCTAGCGGGAGCTGTAGAGACCCAGTACTTC.

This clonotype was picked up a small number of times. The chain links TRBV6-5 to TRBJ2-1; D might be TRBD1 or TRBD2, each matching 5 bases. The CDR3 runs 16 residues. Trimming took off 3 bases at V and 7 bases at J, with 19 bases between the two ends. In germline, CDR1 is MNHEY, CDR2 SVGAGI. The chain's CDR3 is CASSYSLWGSANEQFF. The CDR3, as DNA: TGTGCCAGCAGTTATAGCCTGTGGGGGAGCGCGAATGAGCAGTTCTTC.

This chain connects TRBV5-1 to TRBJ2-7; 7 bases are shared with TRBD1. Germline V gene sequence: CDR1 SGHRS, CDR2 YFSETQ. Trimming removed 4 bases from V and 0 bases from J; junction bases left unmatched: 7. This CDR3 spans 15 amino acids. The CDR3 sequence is CASSIQGPSSYEQYF. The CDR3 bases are TGCGCCAGCAGCATACAGGGGCCTAGCTCCTACGAGCAGTACTTC.

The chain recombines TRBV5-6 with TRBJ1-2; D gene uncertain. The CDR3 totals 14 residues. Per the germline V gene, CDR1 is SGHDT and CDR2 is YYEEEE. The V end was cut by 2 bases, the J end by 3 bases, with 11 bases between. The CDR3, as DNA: TGTGCCAGCAGCTTAATGGGCAGAGACTATGGCTACACCTTC. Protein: CASSLMGRDYGYTF.

The CDR3, as DNA: TGTGCCAGCAGCTTAGCGACCTGGCGAGATACGCAGTATTTT. Protein product: CASSLATWRDTQYF. V usage is TRBV7-6 and J usage is TRBJ2-3; D is ambiguous. V lost 0 bases, J lost 5 bases, and 9 bases lay in between. Per the germline V gene, CDR1 is SGHVS and CDR2 is FNYEAQ. This CDR3 is 14 amino acids long. The full variable domain, rest sourced from reference TRBV7-6 and TRBJ2-3, is GAGVSQSPRYKVTKRGQDVALRCDPISGHVSLYWYRQALGQGPEFLTYFNYEAQQDKSGLPNDRFSAERPEGSISTLTIQRTEQRDSAMYRCASSLATWRDTQYFGPGTRLTVL.

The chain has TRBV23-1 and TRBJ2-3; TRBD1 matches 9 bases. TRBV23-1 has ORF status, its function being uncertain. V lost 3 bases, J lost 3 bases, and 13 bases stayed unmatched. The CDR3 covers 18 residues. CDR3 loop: CASSHSTGGQGGTDTQYF. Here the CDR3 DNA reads TGCGCCAGCAGTCACTCCACTGGGGGACAGGGCGGGACAGATACGCAGTATTTT.

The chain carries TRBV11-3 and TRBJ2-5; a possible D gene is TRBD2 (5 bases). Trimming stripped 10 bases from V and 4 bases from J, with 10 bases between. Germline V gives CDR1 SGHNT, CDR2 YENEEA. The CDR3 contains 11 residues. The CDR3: CAMLGGETQYF. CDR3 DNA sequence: TGTGCCATGCTAGGAGGAGAGACCCAGTACTTC. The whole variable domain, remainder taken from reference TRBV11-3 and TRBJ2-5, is EAGVVQSPRYKIIEKKQPVAFWCNPISGHNTLYWYLQNLGQGPELLIRYENEEAVDDSQLPKDRFSAERLKGVDSTLKIQPAELGDSAVYLCAMLGGETQYFGPGTRLLVL.

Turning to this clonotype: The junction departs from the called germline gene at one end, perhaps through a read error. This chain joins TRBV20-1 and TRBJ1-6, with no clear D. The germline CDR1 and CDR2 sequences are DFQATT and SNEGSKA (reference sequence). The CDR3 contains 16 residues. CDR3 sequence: CCARDRGGSYNSPLHF. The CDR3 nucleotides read TGCTGTGCTAGAGATCGGGGTGGCTCCTATAATTCACCCCTCCACTTT.

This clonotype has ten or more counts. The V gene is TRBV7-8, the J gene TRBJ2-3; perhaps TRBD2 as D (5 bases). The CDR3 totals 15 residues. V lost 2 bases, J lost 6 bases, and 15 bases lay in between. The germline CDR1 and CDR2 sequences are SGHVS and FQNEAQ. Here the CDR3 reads CASSLSDLPPDTQYF. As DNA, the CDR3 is TGTGCCAGCAGCTTATCGGACTTGCCCCCGGATACGCAGTATTTT. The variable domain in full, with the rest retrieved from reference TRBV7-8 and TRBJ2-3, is GAGVSQSPRYKVAKRGQDVALRCDPISGHVSLFWYQQALGQGPEFLTYFQNEAQLDKSGLPSDRFFAERPEGSVSTLKIQRTQQEDSAVYLCASSLSDLPPDTQYFGPGTRLTVL.

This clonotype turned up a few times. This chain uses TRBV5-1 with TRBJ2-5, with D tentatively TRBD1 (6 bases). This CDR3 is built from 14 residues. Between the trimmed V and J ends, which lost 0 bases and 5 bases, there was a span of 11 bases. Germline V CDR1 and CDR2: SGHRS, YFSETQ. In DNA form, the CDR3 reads TGCGCCAGCAGCTTGGAGTTCCAGGGGGAGACCCAGTACTTC. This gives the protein CASSLEFQGETQYF. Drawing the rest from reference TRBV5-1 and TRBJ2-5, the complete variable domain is KAGVTQTPRYLIKTRGQQVTLSCSPISGHRSVSWYQQTPGQGLQFLFEYFSETQRNKGNFPGRFSGRQFSNSRSEMNVSTLELGDSALYLCASSLEFQGETQYFGPGTRLLVL.

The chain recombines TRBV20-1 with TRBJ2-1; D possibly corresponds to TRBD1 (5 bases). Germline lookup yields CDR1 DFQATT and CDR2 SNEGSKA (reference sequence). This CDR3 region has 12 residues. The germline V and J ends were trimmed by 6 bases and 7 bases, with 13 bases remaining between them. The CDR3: CSAGRVNNEQFF. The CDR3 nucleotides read TGCAGTGCGGGCAGGGTGAATAATGAGCAGTTCTTC.

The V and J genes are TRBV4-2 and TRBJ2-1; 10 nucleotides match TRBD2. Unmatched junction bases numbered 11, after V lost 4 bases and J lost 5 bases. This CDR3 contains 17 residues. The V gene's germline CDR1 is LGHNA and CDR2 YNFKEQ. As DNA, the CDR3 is TGTGCCAGCAGCCGATTAACCAGGACTAGCGGCAACAATGAGCAGTTCTTC. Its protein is CASSRLTRTSGNNEQFF.

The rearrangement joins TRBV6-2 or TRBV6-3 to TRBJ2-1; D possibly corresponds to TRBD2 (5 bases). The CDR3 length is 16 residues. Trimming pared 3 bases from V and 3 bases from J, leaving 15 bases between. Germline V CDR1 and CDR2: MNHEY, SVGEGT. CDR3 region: CASSYERWVNYNEQFF. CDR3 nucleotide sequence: TGTGCCAGCAGTTATGAGCGGTGGGTTAACTACAATGAGCAGTTCTTC.